This TCR beta chain was found in a study of shared clonotypes between healthy human individuals. In the study overall: The composition of the donors was a couple of women and a few men aged 18 to 49.

Germline V gene lookup returns CDR1 MNHEY and CDR2 SVGAGI. V dropped 6 bases and J dropped 5; count of bases not matched to a gene: 12. The CDR3 has 15 residues. Splitting the CD4+ cells yielded a CD45RA+ naive subset and a CD45RA-negative memory subset. Profiled with immunoSEQ multiplex PCR; TCRdb holds only in-frame clones, not every one. Of 2,100,000 or so clones in the sample, approximately 96% are singletons; the top ten hold roughly 0.13%. What was sequenced was naive CD4+ T cells sorted from blood. Subset here: CD45RA+ positively selected. This receptor was taken from a man younger than 35 in good health. This rearrangement joins TRBV6-5 to TRBJ2-5; 7 nucleotides align to TRBD1. The CDR3 coding sequence is TGTGCCAGCAGCCACCCCCGACAGGGTCCCGAGACCCAGTACTTC. Translation: CASSHPRQGPETQYF.